The T cell receptor (beta chain) described here comes from a study of siplizumab effects on memory and regulatory T cells. The table lists this clone with a few counts. CDR1 is SNHLY and CDR2 is FYNNEI in the germline V gene. Trimming stripped 5 bases from V and 5 bases from J, with 4 bases between. The CDR3 is made up of 10 amino acids. The data were produced by immunoSEQ multiplex PCR, yet TCRdb's version contains in-frame clones alone and is incomplete. The sample has tens of thousands of clones, 95% to 98% seen once. This rearrangement joins TRBV2 to TRBJ2-7, with unresolved D. The sequence was obtained from a human donor in good health. The sample comprised naive CD4+ T cells sorted from blood. The CDR3: CASSNHEQYF. CDR3 coding DNA: TGTGCCAGCAGTAACCACGAGCAGTACTTC.